The rows below give T cell receptor beta chains drawn from one sample of a study of blood T cell repertoires in COVID-19. TCRdb's table, derived via immunoSEQ multiplex PCR, lists solely in-frame clones and lacks some. This table has about 33,000 clones, roughly 84% appearing once. The specimen sequenced was peripheral blood. The receptors shown here come from a human donor in a cohort sampled during active COVID-19. The CDR3 runs from the conserved cysteine through the conserved F or W.

12	TRBV29-1	CSVLPTSDTQYF
14	TRBV7-9	CASSLERGGYGYTF
19	TRBV5-5	CASSRRTSGGLSGANVLTF
15	TRBV9	CASTRGGQGDGEQFF
11	TRBV11-3	CASSDGGEQYF
17	TRBV4-2	CASSQDSGTGLTYEQYF
13	TRBV5-1	CASRSRVSNEQYF
15	TRBV28	CASSSPTVAADTQYF
17	TRBV5-1	CASSLRGQGATNEKLFF
14	TRBV5-4	CASSVAGWTYEQYF
12	TRBV30	CACDGGSYEQYF
15	TRBV7-6	CASSLVRGPAQTQYF
16	TRBV12-5	CASGLVTMGGEETQYF
14	TRBV27	CASSLGQGNNEQYF
15	TRBV11-1	CASSSGQGAGDEQFF
15	TRBV18	CASSSLAGRTDTQYF
15	TRBV3-1/TRBV3-2	CASSQEPDRAYGYTF
13	TRBV2	CASREGANQPQHF
16	TRBV9	CASSAGLAETTDTQYF
14	TRBV3-1/TRBV3-2	CASSQGASGNTIYF
13	TRBV19	CATVDANTGELFF
14	TRBV3-1/TRBV3-2	CASSQPANQETQYF